These 26 T cell receptor beta chains were sequenced from one sample in a study of graft-versus-host responses after intestinal transplantation. These receptors are not linked to any known antigen. Using immunoSEQ multiplex PCR, the repertoire was profiled, and TCRdb retains in-frame clones only, with some absent. The table lists around 84,000 clones, roughly 80% of them singletons. The sample consisted of unstimulated CD8+ T cells sorted from spleen or lymph node cells, taken before intestinal transplant. Receptor source: a human donor who received an intestinal transplant.

V and J are TRBV4-1 and TRBJ2-3, with D unresolved. The germline V gene has CDR1 MGHRA and CDR2 YSYEKL. V was cut by 2 bases and J by 5 bases, with 11 bases left in between. This CDR3 contains 14 residues. In nucleotides, the CDR3 is TGCGCCAGCAGCCAACTAGTTCCCCGAGATACGCAGTATTTT. This gives the protein CASSQLVPRDTQYF.

The V gene is TRBV27, the J gene TRBJ2-7, with D uncertain. The ends were cut back, 10 bases at V and 0 bases at J, with 13 bases in the middle. Germline CDR1 is MNHEY and CDR2 is SMNVEV (reference sequence). The CDR3 has 13 residues. CDR3 in amino acids: CATTDASSYEQYF. CDR3 nucleotides: TGTGCCACTACAGACGCATCCTCCTACGAGCAGTACTTC.

J is TRBJ2-7 and V is TRBV5-5; a weak D match, TRBD1 (5 bases). The germline gives CDR1 SGHKS, CDR2 YYEKEE (reference sequence). Trimming took 4 bases from V and 3 from J, leaving 14 bases between them. This CDR3 has 14 residues. The CDR3 protein is CASSPPRQFYEQYF. The CDR3 DNA sequence: TGTGCCAGCAGCCCGCCCCGACAGTTCTACGAGCAGTACTTC.

The V and J genes are TRBV29-1 and TRBJ2-1; 8 bases agree with TRBD2. The CDR3 length is 13 residues. The ends lost 5 bases at V and 8 bases at J; junction bases unmatched: 8. In germline, CDR1 is SQVTM, CDR2 ANQGSEA. CDR3 DNA sequence: TGCAGCGTTTCCCCGGGAGGGGAGGATGAGCAGTTCTTC. Its protein product is CSVSPGGEDEQFF.

V usage is TRBV11-2 and J usage is TRBJ2-1; D uncertain. CDR3 size: 12 residues. The V gene lost 2 bases and the J gene lost 3 bases, with 2 bases spanning the gap. Germline-derived CDR1 and CDR2 are SGHAT and FQNNGV. For the CDR3, the DNA is TGTGCCAGCAGCTTAAACTACAATGAGCAGTTCTTC. Its protein product is CASSLNYNEQFF.

This clone was detected once. The rearrangement uses TRBV11-1 and TRBJ2-7; maybe TRBD2 (6 bases). Germline-derived CDR1 and CDR2 are SGHAT and FQDESV (reference sequence). V gave up 1 base and J gave up 2 bases, with 15 bases separating them. The CDR3 loop spans 16 amino acids. The CDR3 spells CASSLGAAGAAYEQYF. The CDR3 DNA sequence: TGTGCCAGCAGCTTAGGGGCAGCGGGTGCCGCCTACGAGCAGTACTTC. Full variable domain (missing parts from reference TRBV11-1 and TRBJ2-7): EAEVAQSPRYKITEKSQAVAFWCDPISGHATLYWYRQILGQGPELLVQFQDESVVDDSQLPKDRFSAERLKGVDSTLKIQPAELGDSAMYLCASSLGAAGAAYEQYFGPGTRLTVT.

The chain carries TRBV5-6 and TRBJ2-1; D ambiguous. This CDR3 contains 12 residues. CDR1 is SGHDT and CDR2 is YYEEEE in the germline V gene. With 4 bases removed from V and 7 bases from J, the gap between germline ends came to 9 bases. CDR3 region: CASSDLGNEQFF. DNA of the CDR3: TGTGCCAGCAGCGACCTAGGAAATGAGCAGTTCTTC. The whole variable domain, filled in from reference TRBV5-6 and TRBJ2-1, reads DAGVTQSPTHLIKTRGQQVTLRCSPKSGHDTVSWYQQALGQGPQFIFQYYEEEERQRGNFPDRFSGHQFPNYSSELNVNALLLGDSALYLCASSDLGNEQFFGPGTRLTVL.

CDR3 sequence reads: CASSIGPHLSDTDTQYF. The CDR3 DNA is TGTGCCAGTAGTATAGGTCCCCATCTCTCTGACACAGATACGCAGTATTTT. The V gene is TRBV19, the J gene TRBJ2-3; D not certain. Trimming removed 1 base at V and 2 bases at J, with 16 bases between. CDR1 is LNHDA, CDR2 SQIVND, per germline (reference sequence). The CDR3 contains 17 residues. Full variable domain (missing parts from reference TRBV19 and TRBJ2-3): DGGITQSPKYLFRKEGQNVTLSCEQNLNHDAMYWYRQDPGQGLRLIYYSQIVNDFQKGDIAEGYSVSREKKESFPLTVTSAQKNPTAFYLCASSIGPHLSDTDTQYFGPGTRLTVL.

J is TRBJ2-5 and V is TRBV7-8; 13 bases are a match to TRBD2. The CDR3 consists of 17 residues. CDR1 SGHVS and CDR2 FQNEAQ come from the germline V gene. V lost 3 bases, J lost 2 bases, and 6 bases stayed unmatched. The CDR3 reads CASSFAGTSGKQETQYF. The CDR3, as DNA: TGTGCCAGCAGCTTTGCCGGGACTAGCGGGAAGCAAGAGACCCAGTACTTC.

The gene calls are TRBV5-6 and TRBJ2-7; TRBD1 agrees at 8 bases. Per the germline V gene, CDR1 is SGHDT and CDR2 is YYEEEE. V gave up 6 bases and J gave up 2 bases; unmatched junction bases: 10. This CDR3 is 15 amino acids long. The CDR3 nucleotides are TGTGCCAGCACAACGAGACAGGGGCCCCCCTACGAGCAGTACTTC. This translates into CASTTRQGPPYEQYF.

The chain recombines TRBV6-6 with TRBJ2-3; D is unclear. V gave up 6 bases and J gave up 4 bases, with 20 bases separating them. This CDR3 is built from 16 residues. Germline V gene sequence: CDR1 MNHNY, CDR2 SVGAGI (reference sequence). The CDR3, as DNA: TGTGCCAGCAGCCCACCCAAAAGTCTAGATCCAGATACGCAGTATTTT. It encodes CASSPPKSLDPDTQYF.

The V call is TRBV6-5, the J call TRBJ1-1, with 8 bases matching TRBD1. V lost 6 bases to trimming and J lost 1 base; unmatched junction nucleotides: 7. The CDR3 is 15 residues long. The germline gives CDR1 MNHEY, CDR2 SVGAGI. In DNA, the CDR3 is TGTGCCAGCAGCCTCAATGGACAGGGGAACACTGAAGCTTTCTTT. It specifies CASSLNGQGNTEAFF.

With respect to this clone: Other DNA sequences in the sample encode the same CDR3. The chain couples TRBV27 to TRBJ2-3; 16 bases line up with TRBD2. Germline lookup yields CDR1 MNHEY and CDR2 SMNVEV (reference sequence). The CDR3 is 21 residues long. V lost 6 bases, J lost 6 bases, and 21 bases stayed unmatched. The CDR3 nucleotides read TGTGCCAGCAGCTCCTGGACAGCCCCGGGACTAGCGGGGGGGCCACGCGATACGCAGTATTTT. Translated, it gives CASSSWTAPGLAGGPRDTQYF.

V gene TRBV10-1 combines with J gene TRBJ2-1, with no clear D. V lost 3 bases and J 2 bases, leaving 14 bases between the germline ends. Germline assignment: CDR1 WNHNN and CDR2 SYGVQD (reference sequence). The CDR3 extends over 16 amino acids. The CDR3 loop is CASSDEAVPPYNEQFF. In nucleotides, the CDR3 is TGCGCCAGCAGTGATGAAGCCGTGCCTCCCTACAATGAGCAGTTCTTC.

CDR3 coding DNA: TGTGCCTGGGAACCTAGGGACAGGGCTTACGAGCAGTACTTC. It translates to CAWEPRDRAYEQYF. This chain uses TRBV30 with TRBJ2-7; TRBD1 aligns across 9 bases. The CDR3 sequence is 14 residues long. Germline V gene lookup returns CDR1 GTSNPN and CDR2 SVGIG (reference sequence). Germline trimming cut 5 bases from V and 4 bases from J; bases unmatched to any gene: 9.

Here the CDR3 DNA reads TGCGCCAGCAGCCCTGTTATTCGACGGGCCAAAAACATTCAGTACTTC. This gives the protein CASSPVIRRAKNIQYF. The J gene is TRBJ2-4, the V gene TRBV5-1; D is unclear. This CDR3 has 16 residues. The germline gives CDR1 SGHRS, CDR2 YFSETQ. Between the trimmed V and J ends, which lost 4 bases and 1 base, there was a span of 15 bases. Drawing the rest from reference TRBV5-1 and TRBJ2-4, the complete variable domain is KAGVTQTPRYLIKTRGQQVTLSCSPISGHRSVSWYQQTPGQGLQFLFEYFSETQRNKGNFPGRFSGRQFSNSRSEMNVSTLELGDSALYLCASSPVIRRAKNIQYFGAGTRLSVL.

This chain uses TRBV28 with TRBJ2-3; 7 bases are shared with TRBD2. Trimming took 3 bases from V and 3 from J; bases not matched to a gene: 6. The germline CDR1 and CDR2 sequences are MDHEN and SYDVKM. CDR3 length: 15 amino acids. DNA for the CDR3: TGTGCCAGCAGTTTTATTGCGGGAGAAACAGATACGCAGTATTTT. Its translation is CASSFIAGETDTQYF.

This clone has just one count. This chain joins TRBV10-1 and TRBJ2-3; D not certain. V gave up 5 bases and J gave up 1 base, with 7 bases separating them. Germline loops: CDR1 WNHNN, CDR2 SYGVQD (reference sequence). The CDR3 runs 13 residues. CDR3 sequence: CASSWVGTDTQYF. CDR3 coding DNA: TGCGCCAGCAGTTGGGTGGGCACAGATACGCAGTATTTT.

This rearrangement joins TRBV4-1 to TRBJ1-5; D unclear. Germline CDR1 MGHRA, CDR2 YSYEKL. V gave up 3 bases and J gave up 4 bases, with 10 bases separating them. The CDR3 extends over 14 amino acids. The CDR3 region has the DNA TGCGCCAGCAGCCATAATTCAGGAAATCAGCCCCAGCATTTT. Amino acid sequence: CASSHNSGNQPQHF.

The chain recombines TRBV7-9 with TRBJ2-5, with D perhaps matching TRBD2 (7 bases). The DNA end is more similar to TRBJ2-7, so the J call may be wrong. The germline gives CDR1 SEHNR, CDR2 FQNEAQ (reference sequence). The CDR3 covers 16 residues. CDR3 amino acids: CASSHIGGGPDYEQYF. CDR3 coding DNA: TGTGCCAGCAGCCATATAGGGGGGGGACCCGACTACGAGCAGTACTTC.

V and J are TRBV6-5 and TRBJ2-7, with D unclear. The CDR3 has 13 residues. The ends were cut back, 0 bases at V and 7 bases at J, with 10 bases in the middle. The V gene's germline CDR1 is MNHEY and CDR2 SVGAGI. CDR3 in DNA: TGTGCCAGCAGTTACTCGCTAGTGGGTGAGCAGTACTTC. Its protein product is CASSYSLVGEQYF.

DNA of the CDR3: TGTGCCAGCAGTTCGCCGCTTCAAGAGCAGTTCTTC. Protein product: CASSSPLQEQFF. The chain uses TRBV27 and TRBJ2-1; D is unclear. This CDR3 region has 12 residues. The germline CDR1 and CDR2 sequences are MNHEY and SMNVEV (reference sequence). V was clipped by 4 bases and J by 10 bases, with 11 bases between them.

The rearrangement joins TRBV6-1 to TRBJ2-2; no firm D call. The V end was cut by 8 bases, the J end by 4 bases, with 11 bases between. The length of the CDR3 is 13 residues. CDR1 and CDR2 from the germline V gene are MNHNS and SASEGT. The CDR3 spells CASAWMATGELFF. The CDR3 coding sequence is TGTGCCAGCGCATGGATGGCCACCGGGGAGCTGTTTTTT.

The chain joins TRBV7-2 to TRBJ2-7; unclear D gene. The CDR3 loop spans 14 amino acids. V lost 2 bases, J lost 2 bases, and 10 bases lay in between. Germline CDR1 reads SGHTA; CDR2 reads FQGNSA. The DNA of the CDR3 is TGTGCCAGCAGCTTATGGTCGCAGGCCTACGAGCAGTACTTC. Its protein product is CASSLWSQAYEQYF.

The CDR3 region has the DNA TGTGCCAGTAGTATTGCCGACGGAGCCTACGAGCAGTACTTC. Protein: CASSIADGAYEQYF. This chain connects TRBV19 to TRBJ2-7; D is ambiguous. V lost 3 bases and J lost 2, with 11 bases in between. CDR3 length: 14 amino acids. Germline V gene sequence: CDR1 LNHDA, CDR2 SQIVND (reference sequence).

This chain joins TRBV13 and TRBJ2-3, with 9 bases fitting TRBD1. The ends lost 3 bases at V and 5 bases at J; junction bases unmatched: 3. The CDR3 contains 14 residues. From germline, CDR1 is PRHDT and CDR2 FYEKMQ (reference sequence). CDR3 bases: TGTGCCAGCAGCTTGGGACAGGGTGGAGATACGCAGTATTTT. It translates to CASSLGQGGDTQYF.